The source of this TCR beta chain is a study of shared clonotypes between healthy human individuals. Overall study findings and caveats: Naive subsets usually exceeded memory subsets in estimated richness.

Clones were sequenced by immunoSEQ multiplex PCR, and TCRdb holds only the in-frame ones, with some missing. The sample lists more than 1,200,000 clones, 97% to 99% occurring once. CD4+ cells yielded CD45RA+ naive and CD45RA-negative memory subsets. On this clone itself: What it recognizes is unknown.

Germline assignment: CDR1 SGHTA and CDR2 FQGNSA. The CDR3 is 15 amino acids. Trimming removed 0 bases from V and 5 bases from J, with 10 bases in between. The source of this sequence is a man aged 30 to 39 in good health. The chain recombines TRBV7-2 with TRBJ2-2; TRBD1 is a possible D gene (6 bases). The sample was naive CD4+ T cells sorted from blood. Subset described: CD45RA+ positively selected. In DNA, the CDR3 is TGTGCCAGCAGCTTAGCTCTTGGGACAACCGGGGAGCTGTTTTTT. This translates into CASSLALGTTGELFF.